The 8 T cell receptor beta chains below were found in one sample sequenced in a study of blood T cell repertoires in COVID-19. Assay used: immunoSEQ multiplex PCR; TCRdb lists only in-frame clones, some missing. The profile shows some 83,000 clones, 80% of them singletons. The sequenced material came from peripheral blood. The source is a man between 60 and 75 years old with active or convalescent COVID-19.

This sequence joins TRBV19 and TRBJ1-2, with a weak D call TRBD1 (6 bases). Trimming removed 5 bases from V and 7 bases from J, with 17 bases in between. The length of the CDR3 is 14 residues. Per germline, CDR1 LNHDA and CDR2 SQIVND (reference sequence). The CDR3 sequence: CASSDTGQWSGYTF. The DNA of the CDR3 is TGTGCCAGTAGTGATACTGGACAGTGGAGTGGCTACACCTTC.

The V call is TRBV5-1, the J call TRBJ2-5, with D possibly being TRBD1 (6 bases). Per the germline V gene, CDR1 is SGHRS and CDR2 is YFSETQ. Trimming left V 2 bases short and J 4 bases short, with 18 bases between. The CDR3 is 16 amino acids. CDR3 bases: TGCGCCAGCAGCTTTGGGCGTAGTTCAGGGGTAGAGACCCAGTACTTC. It translates to CASSFGRSSGVETQYF.

This clone was seen once. The chain links TRBV6-5 to TRBJ1-4; D remains ambiguous. This CDR3 spans 13 amino acids. V lost 6 bases, J lost 5 bases, and 10 bases lay in between. The germline V gene encodes CDR1 MNHEY and CDR2 SVGAGI. The CDR3 coding sequence is TGTGCCAGCAGCGGGGTCGGAAATGAAAAACTGTTTTTT. The encoded protein is CASSGVGNEKLFF.

The chain combines TRBV7-2 with TRBJ2-7; a weak D match, TRBD1 (5 bases). V was trimmed by 3 bases and J by 4 bases, leaving 10 bases between them. The CDR3 runs 13 residues. From germline, CDR1 is SGHTA and CDR2 FQGNSA. The DNA for the CDR3 is TGTGCCAGCAGCTTGAAGGGGTTATACGAGCAGTACTTC. It is translated as CASSLKGLYEQYF.

J is TRBJ1-5 and V is TRBV29-1; 8 bases agree with TRBD1. V shed 5 bases and J 7 bases; nucleotides not matched to a gene: 7. The CDR3 extends over 13 amino acids. Per germline, CDR1 SQVTM and CDR2 ANQGSEA. For the CDR3, the DNA is TGCAGCGTTCGGGGACAGGATGACCAGCCCCAGCATTTT. The encoded protein is CSVRGQDDQPQHF.

V usage is TRBV5-6 and J usage is TRBJ1-6, with D possibly TRBD1 on 5 matching bases. Germline-derived CDR1 and CDR2 are SGHDT and YYEEEE. Trimming cost V 2 bases and J 14 bases, with 17 bases left between them. This CDR3 comprises 14 residues. CDR3 nucleotide sequence: TGTGCCAGCAGCTTTTCTGGGGCCGGGGGGGCCCTCCACTTT. Protein sequence: CASSFSGAGGALHF.

The V call is TRBV5-4, the J call TRBJ2-3; 10 positions agree with TRBD2. After removal of 2 bases from V and 1 base from J, the junction contained 7 bases not matched to a gene. Germline V gene lookup returns CDR1 SGHNT and CDR2 YYREEE (reference sequence). This CDR3 is built from 17 residues. CDR3 loop: CASSLLLLAGGTDTQYF. The CDR3 bases are TGTGCCAGCAGCTTATTACTCCTAGCGGGGGGCACAGATACGCAGTATTTT.

The chain employs TRBV6-5 and TRBJ1-1; tentatively, D is TRBD1 (6 bases). The CDR3 covers 14 residues. Trimming stripped 2 bases from V and 1 base from J, with 8 bases between. Germline CDR1 MNHEY, CDR2 SVGAGI. In nucleotides, the CDR3 is TGTGCCAGCAGTTACGGACAGCAGAACACTGAAGCTTTCTTT. Translating gives CASSYGQQNTEAFF.